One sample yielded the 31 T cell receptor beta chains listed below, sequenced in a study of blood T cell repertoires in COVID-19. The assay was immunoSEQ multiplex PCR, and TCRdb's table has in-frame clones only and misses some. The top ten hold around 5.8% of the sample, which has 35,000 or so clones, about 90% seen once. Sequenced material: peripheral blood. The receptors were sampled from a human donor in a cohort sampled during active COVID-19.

The DNA for the CDR3 is TGTGCCAGCAGCCAAGATTGGGGGCGGACAGATACGCAGTATTTT. This sequence encodes CASSQDWGRTDTQYF. The V gene is TRBV4-2, the J gene TRBJ2-3; perhaps TRBD1 as D (6 bases). The CDR3 extends over 15 amino acids. Trimming shortened V by 0 bases and J by 3 bases, and 10 bases separated the two germline ends. Germline CDR1 is LGHNA and CDR2 is YNFKEQ.

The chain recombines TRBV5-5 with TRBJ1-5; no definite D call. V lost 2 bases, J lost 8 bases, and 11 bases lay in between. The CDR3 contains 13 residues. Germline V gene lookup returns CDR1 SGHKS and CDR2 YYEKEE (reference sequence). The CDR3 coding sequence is TGTGCCAGCAGCTTTGACCCAACAGAGCCCCAGCATTTT. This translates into CASSFDPTEPQHF.

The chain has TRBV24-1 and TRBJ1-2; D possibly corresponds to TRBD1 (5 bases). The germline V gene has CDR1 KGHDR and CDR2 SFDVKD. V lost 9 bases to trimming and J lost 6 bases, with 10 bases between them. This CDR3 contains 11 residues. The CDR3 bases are TGTGCCACCTGGATAGGGGATGGCTACACCTTC. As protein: CATWIGDGYTF.

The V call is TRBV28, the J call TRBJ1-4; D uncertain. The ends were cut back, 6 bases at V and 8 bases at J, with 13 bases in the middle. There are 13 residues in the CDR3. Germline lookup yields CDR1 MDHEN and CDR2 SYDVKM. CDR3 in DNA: TGTGCCAGCAGATACAGCCTTCGGGAAAAACTGTTTTTT. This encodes CASRYSLREKLFF.

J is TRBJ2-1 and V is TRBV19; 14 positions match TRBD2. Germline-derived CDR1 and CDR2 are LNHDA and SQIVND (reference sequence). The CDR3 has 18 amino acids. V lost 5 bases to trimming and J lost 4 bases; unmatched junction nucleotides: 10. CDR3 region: CASSPPPGLAGVYNEQFF. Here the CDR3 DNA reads TGTGCCAGTAGTCCACCCCCGGGACTAGCGGGAGTTTACAATGAGCAGTTCTTC.

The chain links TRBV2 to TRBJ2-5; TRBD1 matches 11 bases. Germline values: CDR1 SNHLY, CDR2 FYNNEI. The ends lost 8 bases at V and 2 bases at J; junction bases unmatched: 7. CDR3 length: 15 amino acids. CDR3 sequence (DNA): TGTGCCAGCGGAAAGGACAGGGGGCTGCAAGAGACCCAGTACTTC. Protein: CASGKDRGLQETQYF.

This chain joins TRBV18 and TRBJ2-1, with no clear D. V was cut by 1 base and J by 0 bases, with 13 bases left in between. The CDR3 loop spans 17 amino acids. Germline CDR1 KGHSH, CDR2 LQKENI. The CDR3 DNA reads TGTGCCAGCTCACCACGCGAGCTGCTAAGCTCCTACAATGAGCAGTTCTTC. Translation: CASSPRELLSSYNEQFF.

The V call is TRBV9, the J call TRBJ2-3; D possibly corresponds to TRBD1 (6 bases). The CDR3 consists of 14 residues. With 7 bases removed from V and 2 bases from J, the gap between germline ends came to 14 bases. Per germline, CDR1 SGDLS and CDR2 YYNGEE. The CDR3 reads CASSRTDLTDTQYF. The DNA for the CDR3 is TGTGCCAGCTCCCGGACAGACCTCACAGATACGCAGTATTTT. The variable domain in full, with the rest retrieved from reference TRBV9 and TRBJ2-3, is DSGVTQTPKHLITATGQRVTLRCSPRSGDLSVYWYQQSLDQGLQFLIQYYNGEERAKGNILERFSAQQFPDLHSELNLSSLELGDSALYFCASSRTDLTDTQYFGPGTRLTVL.

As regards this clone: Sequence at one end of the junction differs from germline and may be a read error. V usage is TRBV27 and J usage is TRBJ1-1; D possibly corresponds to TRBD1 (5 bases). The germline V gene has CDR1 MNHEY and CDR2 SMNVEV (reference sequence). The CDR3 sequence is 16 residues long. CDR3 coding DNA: TGTGCCAGCAGCTTATCGCTATCCAGGGAGAACACTGAAGCTTTCTTT. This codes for CASSLSLSRENTEAFF.

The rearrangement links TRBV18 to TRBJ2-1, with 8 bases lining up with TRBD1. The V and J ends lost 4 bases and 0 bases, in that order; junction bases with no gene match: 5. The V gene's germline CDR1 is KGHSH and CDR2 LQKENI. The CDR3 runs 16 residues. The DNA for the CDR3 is TGTGCCAGCTCACGGACAGGGTGGAGCTCCTACAATGAGCAGTTCTTC. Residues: CASSRTGWSSYNEQFF.

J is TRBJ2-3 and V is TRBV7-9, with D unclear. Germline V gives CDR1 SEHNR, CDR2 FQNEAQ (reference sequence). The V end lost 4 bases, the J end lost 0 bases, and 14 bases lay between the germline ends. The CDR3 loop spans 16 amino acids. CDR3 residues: CASSWALKTSTDTQYF. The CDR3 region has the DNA TGTGCCAGCAGCTGGGCGCTGAAAACTAGCACAGATACGCAGTATTTT.

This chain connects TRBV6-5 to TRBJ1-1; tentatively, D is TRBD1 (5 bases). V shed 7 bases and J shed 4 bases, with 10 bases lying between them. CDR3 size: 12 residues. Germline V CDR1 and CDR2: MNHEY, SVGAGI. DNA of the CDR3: TGTGCCAGCATGGGGGGTAGCACTGAAGCTTTCTTT. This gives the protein CASMGGSTEAFF.

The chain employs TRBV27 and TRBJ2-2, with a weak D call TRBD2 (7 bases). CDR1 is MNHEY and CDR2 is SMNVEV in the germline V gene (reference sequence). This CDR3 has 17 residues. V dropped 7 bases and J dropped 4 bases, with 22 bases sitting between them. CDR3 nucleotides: TGTGCCAGCACTTCTCCTTTTTCGGGGGGCCGCACCGGGGAGCTGTTTTTT. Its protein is CASTSPFSGGRTGELFF.

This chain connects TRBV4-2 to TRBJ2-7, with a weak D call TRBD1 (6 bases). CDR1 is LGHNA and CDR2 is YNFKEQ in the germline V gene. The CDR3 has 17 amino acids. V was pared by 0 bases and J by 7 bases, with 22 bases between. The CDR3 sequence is CASSQDPGTLGPLEQYF. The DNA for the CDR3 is TGTGCCAGCAGCCAAGACCCCGGGACATTAGGGCCCTTAGAGCAGTACTTC.

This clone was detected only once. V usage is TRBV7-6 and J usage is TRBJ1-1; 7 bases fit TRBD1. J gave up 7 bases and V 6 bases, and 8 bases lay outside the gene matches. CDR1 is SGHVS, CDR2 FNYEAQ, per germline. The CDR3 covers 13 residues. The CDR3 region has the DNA TGTGCCAGCAGGCCTGGCAGGGGGATTGAAGCTTTCTTT. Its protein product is CASRPGRGIEAFF.

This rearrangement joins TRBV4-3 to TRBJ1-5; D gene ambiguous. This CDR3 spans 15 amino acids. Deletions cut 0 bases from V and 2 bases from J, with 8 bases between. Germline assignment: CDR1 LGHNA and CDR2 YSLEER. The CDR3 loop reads CASSQERSGNQPQHF. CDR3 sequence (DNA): TGCGCCAGCAGCCAAGAGAGGTCCGGCAATCAGCCCCAGCATTTT.

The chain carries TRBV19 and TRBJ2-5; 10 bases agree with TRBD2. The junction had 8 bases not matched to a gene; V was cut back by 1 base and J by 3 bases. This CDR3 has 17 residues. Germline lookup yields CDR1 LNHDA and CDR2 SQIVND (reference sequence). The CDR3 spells CASSIARLAGVEETQYF. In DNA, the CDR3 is TGTGCCAGTAGTATAGCGCGTCTAGCGGGAGTGGAAGAGACCCAGTACTTC.

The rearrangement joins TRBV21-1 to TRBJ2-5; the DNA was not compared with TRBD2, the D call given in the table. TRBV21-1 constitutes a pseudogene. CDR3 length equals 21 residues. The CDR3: CASSKEFHEGLAFPDEETQYF. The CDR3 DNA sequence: TGTGCCAGCAGCAAAGAATTCCATGAGGGACTAGCGTTTCCCGATGAAGAGACCCAGTACTTC.

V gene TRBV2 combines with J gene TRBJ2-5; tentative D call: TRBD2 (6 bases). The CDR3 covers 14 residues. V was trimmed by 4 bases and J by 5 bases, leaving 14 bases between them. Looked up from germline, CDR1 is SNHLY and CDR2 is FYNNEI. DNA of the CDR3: TGTGCCAGCAGTGCTCTAGGGAGGCGGGAGACCCAGTACTTC. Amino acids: CASSALGRRETQYF. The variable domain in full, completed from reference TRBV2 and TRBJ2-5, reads EPEVTQTPSHQVTQMGQEVILRCVPISNHLYFYWYRQILGQKVEFLVSFYNNEISEKSEIFDDQFSVERPDGSNFTLKIRSTKLEDSAMYFCASSALGRRETQYFGPGTRLLVL.

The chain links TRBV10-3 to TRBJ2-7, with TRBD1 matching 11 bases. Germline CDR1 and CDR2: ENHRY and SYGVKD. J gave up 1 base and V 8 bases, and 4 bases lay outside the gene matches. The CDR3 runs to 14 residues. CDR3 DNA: TGTGCCATCTTGGGGGACAGGGGGTCCTACGAGCAGTACTTC. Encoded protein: CAILGDRGSYEQYF.

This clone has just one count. The CDR3 region is CASSLGLGSSYNEQFF. The DNA for the CDR3 is TGCGCCAGCAGCTTGGGGTTAGGGAGCTCCTACAATGAGCAGTTCTTC. The J gene is TRBJ2-1, the V gene TRBV5-1, with D tentatively TRBD2 (5 bases). Deletions cut 0 bases from V and 0 bases from J, with 10 bases between. Germline V gene lookup returns CDR1 SGHRS and CDR2 YFSETQ. This CDR3 is 16 amino acids long.

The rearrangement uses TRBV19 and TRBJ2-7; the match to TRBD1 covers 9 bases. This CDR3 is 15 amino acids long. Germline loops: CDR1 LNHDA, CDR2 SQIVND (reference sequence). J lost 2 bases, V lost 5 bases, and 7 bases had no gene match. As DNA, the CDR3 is TGTGCCAGTAGTCCCGACAGGGGGAGACCCTACGAGCAGTACTTC. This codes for CASSPDRGRPYEQYF.

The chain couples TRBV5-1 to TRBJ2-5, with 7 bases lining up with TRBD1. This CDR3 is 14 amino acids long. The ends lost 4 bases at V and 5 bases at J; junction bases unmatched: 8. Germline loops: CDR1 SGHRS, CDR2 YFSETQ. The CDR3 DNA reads TGCGCCAGCAGCCCAGACAGGGCTGAGGAGACCCAGTACTTC. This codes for CASSPDRAEETQYF.

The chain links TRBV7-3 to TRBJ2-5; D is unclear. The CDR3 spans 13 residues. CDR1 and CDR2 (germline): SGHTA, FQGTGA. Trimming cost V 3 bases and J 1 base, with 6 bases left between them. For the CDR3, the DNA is TGTGCCAGCAGCTTTGTCGGCCAAGAGACCCAGTACTTC. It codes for CASSFVGQETQYF.

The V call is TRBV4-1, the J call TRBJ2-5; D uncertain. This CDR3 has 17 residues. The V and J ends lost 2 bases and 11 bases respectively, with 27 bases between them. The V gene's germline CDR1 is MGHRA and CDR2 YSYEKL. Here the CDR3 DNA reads TGCGCCAGCAGCCAAAGTGTGGTTAGAGGTCCCTTTTTATTTCAGTACTTC. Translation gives CASSQSVVRGPFLFQYF.

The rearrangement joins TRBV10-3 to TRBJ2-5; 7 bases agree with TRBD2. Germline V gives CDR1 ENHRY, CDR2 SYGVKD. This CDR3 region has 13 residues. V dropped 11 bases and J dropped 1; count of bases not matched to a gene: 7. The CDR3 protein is CAQAREVQETQYF. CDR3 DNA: TGTGCCCAGGCCCGGGAGGTCCAAGAGACCCAGTACTTC.

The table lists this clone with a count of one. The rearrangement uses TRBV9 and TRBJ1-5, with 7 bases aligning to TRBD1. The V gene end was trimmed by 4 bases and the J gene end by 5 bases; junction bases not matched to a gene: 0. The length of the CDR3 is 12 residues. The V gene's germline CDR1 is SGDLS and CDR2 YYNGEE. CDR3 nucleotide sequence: TGTGCCAGCAGCCAGGGGGATCAGCCCCAGCATTTT. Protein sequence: CASSQGDQPQHF.

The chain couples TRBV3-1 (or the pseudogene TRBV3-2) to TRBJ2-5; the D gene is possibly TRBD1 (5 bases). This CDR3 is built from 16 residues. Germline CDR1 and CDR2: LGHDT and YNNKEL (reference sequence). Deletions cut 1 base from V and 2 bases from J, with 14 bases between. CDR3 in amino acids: CASSQAGWALQETQYF. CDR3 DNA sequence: TGTGCCAGCAGCCAAGCAGGGTGGGCGCTTCAAGAGACCCAGTACTTC.

CDR3 region: CASSLRDYQPQHF. CDR3 nucleotide sequence: TGTGCCAGCAGCTTACGGGATTACCAGCCCCAGCATTTT. The chain uses TRBV7-2 and TRBJ1-5; D is unclear. V lost 2 bases to trimming and J lost 7 bases, with 9 bases between them. CDR1 and CDR2 from the germline V gene are SGHTA and FQGNSA. The CDR3 runs 13 residues.

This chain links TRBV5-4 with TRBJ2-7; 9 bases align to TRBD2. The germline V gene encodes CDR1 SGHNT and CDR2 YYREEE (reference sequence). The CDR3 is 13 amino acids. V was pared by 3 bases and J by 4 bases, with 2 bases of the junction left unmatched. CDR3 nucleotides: TGTGCCAGCAGCTCAAGCGGGGGGTACGAGCAGTACTTC. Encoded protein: CASSSSGGYEQYF. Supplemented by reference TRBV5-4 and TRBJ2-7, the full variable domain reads ETGVTQSPTHLIKTRGQQVTLRCSSQSGHNTVSWYQQALGQGPQFIFQYYREEENGRGNFPPRFSGLQFPNYSSELNVNALELDDSALYLCASSSSGGYEQYFGPGTRLTVT.

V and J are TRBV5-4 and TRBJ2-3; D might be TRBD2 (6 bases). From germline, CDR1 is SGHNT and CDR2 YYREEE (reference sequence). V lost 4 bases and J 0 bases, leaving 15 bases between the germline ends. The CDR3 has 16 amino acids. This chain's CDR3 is CASSIGLLDSTDTQYF. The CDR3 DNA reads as TGTGCCAGCAGCATCGGACTACTGGATAGCACAGATACGCAGTATTTT. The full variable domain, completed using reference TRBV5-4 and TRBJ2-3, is ETGVTQSPTHLIKTRGQQVTLRCSSQSGHNTVSWYQQALGQGPQFIFQYYREEENGRGNFPPRFSGLQFPNYSSELNVNALELDDSALYLCASSIGLLDSTDTQYFGPGTRLTVL.